The clone carrying this T cell receptor beta chain was found a few times. Its antigen is undetermined. Sequencing targeted expressed TCRB transcripts, as all isolated RNA had been reverse transcribed. Sequencing was performed with immunoSEQ multiplex PCR; in TCRdb, only in-frame clones are kept and a portion is missing. Of about 140,000 clones in the sample, around a tenth are singletons; the top ten hold approximately 0.65%. These data are taken from a study of beta chain features in type 1 diabetes. Study as a whole: Patients looked much like healthy donors when it came to age, gender and cell yields. Across every sample, around 98 million sorted cells were examined in total. Study-level points and caveats: Within each of all four CD4+ subsets, Type 1 diabetes patients had TCRB CDR3s that were moderately but significantly shorter.

The sample was central memory CD4+ T cells from blood. The receptor was derived from a woman aged 40 to 49 in good health.

The CDR3 reads CASRPAGLAGGQQFF. CDR3 DNA: TGTGCCAGCAGACCCGCGGGACTAGCGGGGGGGCAGCAGTTCTTC. The chain recombines TRBV27 with TRBJ2-1, with TRBD2 identical over 16 bases. Trimming took 6 bases from V and 11 from J; bases not matched to a gene: 7. Germline V lookup: CDR1 MNHEY, CDR2 SMNVEV (reference sequence). The CDR3 has 15 residues.